A single sample gave rise to the 14 T cell receptor beta chains below, sequenced in a study of blood T cell repertoires in COVID-19. Measured with immunoSEQ multiplex PCR; TCRdb has only the in-frame clones, and not every one. Counted here are some 350,000 clones, 90% occurring once; the ten biggest clones make up about 6.8%. Material for sequencing was peripheral blood. Source of these receptors: a man aged 18 to 30 with active or convalescent COVID-19.

This rearrangement joins TRBV6-6 to TRBJ2-2; D gene unclear. Trimming took off 7 bases at V and 4 bases at J, with 7 bases between the two ends. There are 12 residues in the CDR3. Germline lookup yields CDR1 MNHNY and CDR2 SVGAGI (reference sequence). CDR3 sequence (DNA): TGTGCCAGCACCTCGGGCACCGGGGAGCTGTTTTTT. This encodes CASTSGTGELFF.

The chain carries TRBV6-1 and TRBJ1-6; D remains ambiguous. CDR3 length: 15 amino acids. Germline V CDR1 and CDR2: MNHNS, SASEGT. V was clipped by 1 base and J by 2 bases, with 6 bases between them. The CDR3 DNA follows: TGTGCCAGCAGTGAAGGAGGTCCCTATAATTCACCCCTCCACTTT. Its translation: CASSEGGPYNSPLHF.

This clone was counted a single time. The V and J genes are TRBV27 and TRBJ1-4, with 7 bases that match TRBD1. Germline lookup yields CDR1 MNHEY and CDR2 SMNVEV (reference sequence). This CDR3 comprises 14 residues. After removal of 3 bases from V and 5 bases from J, the junction contained 3 bases not matched to a gene. The CDR3: CASSFWGQNEKLFF. As DNA, the CDR3 is TGTGCCAGCAGTTTTTGGGGACAGAATGAAAAACTGTTTTTT.

The rearrangement links TRBV11-2 to TRBJ2-1; a weak D match, TRBD2 (6 bases). The CDR3 spans 17 residues. Trimming pared 6 bases from V and 0 bases from J, leaving 18 bases between. From germline, CDR1 is SGHAT and CDR2 FQNNGV. The CDR3 DNA is TGTGCCAGCAGAGCGAGGGGAGCGGGCGCCTCCTACAATGAGCAGTTCTTC. It codes for CASRARGAGASYNEQFF.

The V call is TRBV25-1, the J call TRBJ2-3, with 8 nucleotides matching TRBD2. Germline V gene lookup returns CDR1 MGHDK and CDR2 SYGVNS. The trim removed 1 base at V and 5 bases at J, leaving 8 bases unmatched. The length of the CDR3 is 16 residues. The CDR3 region is CASSESPGGTKDTQYF. The CDR3, as DNA: TGTGCCAGCAGTGAATCCCCGGGAGGGACCAAAGATACGCAGTATTTT.

The chain employs TRBV29-1 and TRBJ1-5; 10 bases are shared with TRBD1. Germline loops: CDR1 SQVTM, CDR2 ANQGSEA. CDR3 length: 14 amino acids. J lost 5 bases, V lost 6 bases, and 7 bases had no gene match. The DNA for the CDR3 is TGCAGCGTGAGGGACAGGGGAGGGGATCAGCCCCAGCATTTT. Translating gives CSVRDRGGDQPQHF. Based on the CDR3 plus reference TRBV29-1 and TRBJ1-5, the full variable domain is SAVISQKPSRDICQRGTSLTIQCQVDSQVTMMFWYRQQPGQSLTLIATANQGSEATYESGFVIDKFPISRPNLTFSTLTVSNMSPEDSSIYLCSVRDRGGDQPQHFGDGTRLSIL.

The chain couples TRBV18 to TRBJ1-2, with D maybe TRBD1 (6 bases). V was clipped by 7 bases and J by 0 bases, with 18 bases between them. The CDR3 sequence is 16 residues long. CDR1 is KGHSH, CDR2 LQKENI, per germline. The CDR3 loop reads CASLGAGDPPNYGYTF. The CDR3 coding sequence is TGTGCCAGCTTAGGGGCAGGGGACCCTCCTAACTATGGCTACACCTTC.

This clone was observed a single time. This chain connects TRBV27 to TRBJ1-1, with TRBD1 identical over 8 bases. CDR3 length equals 16 residues. In germline, CDR1 is MNHEY, CDR2 SMNVEV (reference sequence). Trimming cost V 5 bases and J 4 bases; bases outside gene matches: 12. The CDR3 loop reads CASSPTTFDRGTEAFF. Written as DNA, the CDR3 is TGTGCCAGCAGTCCTACGACCTTCGACAGGGGCACTGAAGCTTTCTTT.

The CDR3 nucleotides are TGTGCCACCAGCGGGTGGAAGGGGAATCAGCCCCAGCATTTT. This codes for CATSGWKGNQPQHF. The gene calls are TRBV15 and TRBJ1-5; possibly TRBD1 for D (5 bases). The CDR3 totals 14 residues. The V end was cut by 5 bases, the J end by 4 bases, with 12 bases between. Germline V gives CDR1 LNHNV, CDR2 YYDKDF (reference sequence).

This chain joins TRBV7-9 and TRBJ2-5, with 12 bases matching TRBD2. Trimming at V came to 7 bases and at J to 5 bases, leaving 5 bases not matched to a gene. The CDR3 runs 14 residues. Germline assignment: CDR1 SEHNR and CDR2 FQNEAQ (reference sequence). CDR3 DNA: TGTGCCAGCAAACTAGCGGGAGGCGGTGAGACCCAGTACTTC. Translation gives CASKLAGGGETQYF.

The chain couples TRBV28 to TRBJ1-2, with 8 nucleotides matching TRBD1. CDR3 length equals 17 residues. V lost 3 bases to trimming and J lost 4 bases; unmatched junction nucleotides: 13. CDR1 MDHEN and CDR2 SYDVKM come from the germline V gene. The CDR3 is CASSFFNPRGLSYGYTF. CDR3 nucleotide sequence: TGTGCCAGCAGTTTCTTTAACCCCAGGGGGCTGAGCTATGGCTACACCTTC.

V usage is TRBV7-9 and J usage is TRBJ2-3; perhaps TRBD2 as D (6 bases). The CDR3 totals 15 residues. Per the germline V gene, CDR1 is SEHNR and CDR2 is FQNEAQ (reference sequence). The germline V and J ends were trimmed by 5 bases and 0 bases, with 12 bases remaining between them. The CDR3 loop is CASSPGTSSTDTQYF. The CDR3 DNA reads as TGTGCCAGCAGCCCTGGGACTTCTAGCACAGATACGCAGTATTTT.

The rearrangement joins TRBV28 to TRBJ2-7; D is undetermined. The CDR3 is 13 amino acids. Per the germline V gene, CDR1 is MDHEN and CDR2 is SYDVKM. Trimming pared 3 bases from V and 6 bases from J, leaving 12 bases between. The CDR3 protein is CASSFLGPGEQYF. The CDR3 DNA reads TGTGCCAGCAGTTTTTTAGGTCCGGGCGAGCAGTACTTC.

Details on this clone: This sample also contains other DNA sequences that code for the same CDR3. The rearrangement uses TRBV15 and TRBJ2-7; the match to TRBD1 covers 8 bases. Germline CDR1 is LNHNV and CDR2 is YYDKDF (reference sequence). Trimming cost V 0 bases and J 6 bases; bases outside gene matches: 4. The CDR3 length is 14 residues. CDR3 protein: CATSRDSGGREQYF. The CDR3 bases are TGTGCCACCAGCAGAGATTCAGGGGGCCGCGAGCAGTACTTC. The whole variable domain, filled in from reference TRBV15 and TRBJ2-7, reads DAMVIQNPRYQVTQFGKPVTLSCSQTLNHNVMYWYQQKSSQAPKLLFHYYDKDFNNEADTPDNFQSRRPNTSFCFLDIRSPGLGDTAMYLCATSRDSGGREQYFGPGTRLTVT.